The sequence of this TCR beta chain was determined in a study of blood T cells in healthy people across ages. Study-wide context: Template switching captured about one barcoded beta molecule per two T cells. Overall study findings and caveats: Reliance upon unsorted PBMCs precluded definitive naive versus antigen-experienced comparison. Versus aged donors, long-lived donors had higher diversity and more naive CD4+ cells.

With regard to this clonotype: No antigen is known for it.

With a J-beta primer mix and a sample-barcoded 5' primer, a second PCR ran about 7 to 12 cycles. TCRdb processed the 5' RACE reads anew with MiXCR; each CDR3 protein has one entry. The sample lists 550,000 to 750,000 distinct CDR3 sequences; under 25% were seen once. V was cut by 3 bases and J by 1 base, with 15 bases left in between. Germline assignment: CDR1 PRHDT and CDR2 FYEKMQ (reference sequence). The length of the CDR3 is 17 residues. Sequences were obtained from blood. The chain has TRBV13 and TRBJ2-2; no clear D gene. The sequence derives from a man in his 70s in good health. The CDR3 DNA sequence: TGTGCCAGCAGCTTTTTGCAGCCAGTAATGAACACCGGGGAGCTGTTTTTT. Translated, it gives CASSFLQPVMNTGELFF.